What follows is one TCR beta chain and its context. The target antigen is unknown. The data belong to a study of cytomegalovirus exposure and HLA in healthy donors. Findings of the study overall: The authors listed around 150 TCR beta chains as cytomegalovirus-associated. Reports described diagnosis of cytomegalovirus status by the classifier as highly specific and sensitive. First-cohort TCR clusters were later found to tend to co-occur in the 120 or so validation repertoires.

The donors were members of the validation cohort, which comprised 120 subjects and was separate from the first cohort of 666 subjects. Germline assignment: CDR1 SGHNT and CDR2 YENEEA. This CDR3 has 19 residues. Trimming shortened V by 6 bases and J by 5 bases, and 29 bases separated the two germline ends. Profiling relied on immunoSEQ multiplex PCR, and the TCRdb table lists in-frame clones only, not all of them. Of 150,000 to 200,000 clones in the sample, about four fifths were seen once. This clonotype originated in a man aged 18 to 35 in good health and CMV-seropositive. The chain links TRBV11-3 to TRBJ2-1; TRBD1 is a possible D gene (6 bases). Sample: PBMCs. CDR3: CASRYNGGRVFWRNNEQFF. CDR3 DNA sequence: TGTGCCAGCAGATACAATGGGGGCAGGGTTTTTTGGAGGAACAATGAGCAGTTCTTC.